Listed below are T cell receptor beta chains from one sample, sequenced in a study of T-cell reconstitution after alpha-beta-depleted transplantation in children. In TCRdb, the PCR reads were re-called with MiXCR into one record per CDR3 protein. Found here are more than 450,000 distinct CDR3 sequences, around 18% of them singletons; the top ten hold 3.3%. Sequencing was performed on PBMCs from the stem cell graft donor, taken from the stem cell graft. These receptors were collected from a human donor who donated a stem cell graft to a child with acute lymphoblastic leukemia. Both conserved end residues are part of each CDR3. A D gene is named only where the DNA matches it firmly. Size is stated for part of the rows, as once, few or many counts, or as a class when the clone is expanded.

NA,TRBV6-2/TRBV6-3,TRBJ2-7,NA,CASSRQQLLTGLYEQYF,TGTGCCAGCAGCCGACAGCAACTCTTGACAGGACTCTACGAGCAGTACTTC
TRBD1,TRBV28,TRBJ2-7,few,CASSWDRIYEQYF,TGTGCCAGCAGTTGGGACAGGATATACGAGCAGTACTTC
TRBD1,TRBV30,TRBJ1-5,NA,CAWSVQGNQPQHF,TGTGCCTGGAGTGTACAGGGGAATCAGCCCCAGCATTTT
NA,TRBV20-1,TRBJ2-5,few,CSARDLLDSSETQYF,TGCAGTGCTAGAGATCTCCTCGATAGCAGCGAGACCCAGTACTTC
NA,TRBV25-1,TRBJ1-4,few,CASSDSSTEGVATNEKLFF,TGTGCCAGCAGTGATTCCTCCACAGAGGGGGTGGCAACTAATGAAAAACTGTTTTTT
NA,TRBV12-3/TRBV12-4,TRBJ2-3,NA,CASSLSSVTRSTDTQYF,TGTGCCAGCAGTTTAAGTTCGGTCACCCGAAGCACAGATACGCAGTATTTT
TRBD2,TRBV29-1,TRBJ2-1,NA,CSVDGLAGVSSYNEQFF,TGCAGCGTTGATGGGCTAGCGGGGGTCAGCTCCTACAATGAGCAGTTCTTC
NA,TRBV29-1,TRBJ2-1,NA,CSVEGNGESYNEQFF,TGCAGCGTTGAAGGGAACGGGGAGAGCTACAATGAGCAGTTCTTC
TRBD1,TRBV18,TRBJ2-7,few,CASSPVGTASYEQYF,TGTGCCAGCTCACCAGTCGGGACAGCCTCCTACGAGCAGTACTTC
NA,TRBV12-3/TRBV12-4,TRBJ1-2,once,CASSLSFGYTF,TGTGCCAGCAGTTTATCTTTTGGCTACACCTTC
TRBD2,TRBV5-5,TRBJ2-3,NA,CASSTRAGGTQYF,TGTGCCAGCAGTACCAGGGCGGGGGGTACGCAGTATTTT
TRBD2,TRBV12-3/TRBV12-4,TRBJ2-1,many,CASSPGLAKFF,TGTGCCAGCAGCCCGGGACTAGCGAAGTTCTTC
NA,TRBV5-1,TRBJ1-1,NA,CASSLNRGEYTEAFF,TGCGCCAGCAGCTTGAACCGGGGCGAGTACACTGAAGCTTTCTTT
TRBD2,TRBV7-6,TRBJ2-7,few,CASSLAGGHDEQYF,TGTGCCAGCAGCTTAGCGGGAGGGCACGACGAGCAGTACTTC
NA,TRBV5-1,TRBJ1-2,NA,CASSLAPIYGYTF,TGCGCCAGCAGCTTGGCTCCAATCTATGGCTACACCTTC
TRBD2,TRBV12-3/TRBV12-4,TRBJ2-7,NA,CASSLGGRAFVYEQYF,TGTGCCAGCAGTTTAGGTGGGAGGGCCTTTGTTTACGAGCAGTACTTC
TRBD1,TRBV2,TRBJ1-5,few,CASSEGQGTNQPQHF,TGTGCCAGCAGTGAAGGACAGGGGACAAATCAGCCCCAGCATTTT
TRBD1,TRBV20-1,TRBJ2-3,NA,CSAGQGTDTQYF,TGCAGTGCTGGACAGGGAACAGATACGCAGTATTTT
TRBD2,TRBV10-3,TRBJ2-1,NA,CAISALVGRVADEQFF,TGTGCCATCAGTGCTCTAGTCGGGAGGGTTGCCGATGAGCAGTTCTTC
TRBD2,TRBV5-1,TRBJ2-1,many,CASSLGSGRAVEQFF,TGCGCCAGCAGCTTGGGTAGCGGGAGGGCCGTTGAGCAGTTCTTC
NA,TRBV2,TRBJ2-1,NA,CASSEALAGSYNEQFF,TGTGCCAGCAGTGAAGCCCTAGCTGGCTCCTACAATGAGCAGTTCTTC
TRBD2,TRBV20-1,TRBJ2-5,few,CSAPSGRTETQYF,TGCAGTGCCCCTAGCGGGAGAACAGAGACCCAGTACTTC
NA,TRBV5-1,TRBJ2-1,few,CASSLDSSYNEQFF,TGCGCCAGCAGCTTGGACAGCTCCTACAATGAGCAGTTCTTC
TRBD2,TRBV11-2,TRBJ2-3,NA,CASSLDPWTSEITDTQYF,TGTGCCAGCAGCTTAGACCCTTGGACTAGCGAAATCACAGATACGCAGTATTTT
NA,TRBV29-1,TRBJ2-3,few,CSVPTTDTQYF,TGCAGCGTTCCAACAACAGATACGCAGTATTTT
TRBD2,TRBV4-2,TRBJ2-5,few,CASSQGRLAQETQYF,TGTGCCAGCAGCCAAGGGCGACTAGCCCAAGAGACCCAGTACTTC
NA,TRBV25-1,TRBJ2-7,few,CASSERSGSISAYEQYF,TGTGCCAGCAGTGAAAGATCAGGGTCAATCAGTGCCTACGAGCAGTACTTC
NA,TRBV11-2,TRBJ1-2,few,CASSLDRGGPVYGYTF,TGTGCCAGCAGCTTAGATCGGGGGGGTCCCGTCTATGGCTACACCTTC
NA,TRBV18,TRBJ2-7,few,CASSPPATVPYEQYF,TGTGCCAGCTCACCACCCGCGACGGTTCCCTACGAGCAGTACTTC
NA,TRBV12-3/TRBV12-4,TRBJ1-2,few,CASSPLELERANYGYTF,TGTGCCAGCAGCCCCCTGGAGCTTGAAAGAGCTAACTATGGCTACACCTTC
TRBD2,TRBV7-2,TRBJ2-7,many,CASSLGRESSYEQYF,TGTGCCAGCAGCTTAGGGCGGGAGAGCTCCTACGAGCAGTACTTC
NA,TRBV20-1,TRBJ2-7,few,CSHFGRGHSSYEQYF,TGCAGCCACTTCGGGCGCGGACATTCCTCCTACGAGCAGTACTTC
NA,TRBV7-9,TRBJ2-1,NA,CASRPLVSEQFF,TGTGCCAGCAGACCGCTCGTGTCCGAGCAGTTCTTC
NA,TRBV7-9,TRBJ2-7,NA,CASSLVGLGLSYTEQYF,TGTGCCAGCAGCTTAGTTGGTTTGGGGCTTAGTTACACCGAGCAGTACTTC
NA,TRBV10-3,TRBJ2-7,few,CAISESGSYREQYF,TGTGCCATCAGCGAGTCAGGGTCCTATCGCGAGCAGTACTTC
TRBD1,TRBV27,TRBJ1-5,few,CASRQGVDNQPQHF,TGTGCCAGCAGACAGGGGGTAGACAATCAGCCCCAGCATTTT
NA,TRBV20-1,TRBJ1-5,NA,CSARLAGRYSNQPQHF,TGCAGTGCTAGACTAGCAGGGAGATACAGCAATCAGCCCCAGCATTTT
NA,TRBV7-3,TRBJ1-5,NA,CASSPLRSWGSNQPQHF,TGTGCCAGCAGCCCCCTCCGTTCGTGGGGGAGCAATCAGCCCCAGCATTTT
NA,TRBV29-1,TRBJ2-2,few,CSVADTNTGELFF,TGCAGCGTAGCCGACACCAACACCGGGGAGCTGTTTTTT
NA,TRBV4-2,TRBJ2-1,few,CASSQDPSGGTYNEQFF,TGTGCCAGCAGCCAAGATCCGTCAGGGGGGACTTACAATGAGCAGTTCTTC
TRBD2,TRBV20-1,TRBJ2-2,NA,CSARPLAGGVGTGELFF,TGCAGTGCTAGACCGCTAGCGGGAGGCGTCGGCACCGGGGAGCTGTTTTTT
NA,TRBV6-1,TRBJ1-4,few,CASSGLTLWRATNEKLFF,TGTGCCAGCAGTGGTCTAACCCTTTGGAGGGCAACTAATGAAAAACTGTTTTTT
TRBD2,TRBV3-1,TRBJ2-5,NA,CASSQELAGGGQETQYF,TGTGCCAGCAGCCAAGAACTAGCGGGAGGGGGTCAAGAGACCCAGTACTTC
TRBD2,TRBV29-1,TRBJ2-7,NA,CSVGFSGYEQYF,TGCAGCGTTGGATTTAGCGGGTACGAGCAGTACTTC
TRBD1,TRBV12-3/TRBV12-4,TRBJ1-2,few,CASNNRGEGYGYTF,TGTGCCAGCAATAACAGGGGGGAGGGCTATGGCTACACCTTC
NA,TRBV12-3/TRBV12-4,TRBJ1-1,few,CASSSRTSDEAFF,TGTGCCAGCAGCTCCCGTACTAGCGACGAAGCTTTCTTT
TRBD1,TRBV5-1,TRBJ2-1,NA,CASSLVSGQGYNEQFF,TGCGCCAGCAGCTTGGTTTCGGGACAGGGGTACAATGAGCAGTTCTTC
NA,TRBV11-3,TRBJ2-1,NA,CASSLDTSYEQFF,TGTGCCAGCAGCTTAGATACAAGCTATGAGCAGTTCTTC
NA,TRBV10-2,TRBJ1-1,NA,CASSDGVSFF,TGCGCCAGCAGTGACGGGGTGTCTTTCTTT